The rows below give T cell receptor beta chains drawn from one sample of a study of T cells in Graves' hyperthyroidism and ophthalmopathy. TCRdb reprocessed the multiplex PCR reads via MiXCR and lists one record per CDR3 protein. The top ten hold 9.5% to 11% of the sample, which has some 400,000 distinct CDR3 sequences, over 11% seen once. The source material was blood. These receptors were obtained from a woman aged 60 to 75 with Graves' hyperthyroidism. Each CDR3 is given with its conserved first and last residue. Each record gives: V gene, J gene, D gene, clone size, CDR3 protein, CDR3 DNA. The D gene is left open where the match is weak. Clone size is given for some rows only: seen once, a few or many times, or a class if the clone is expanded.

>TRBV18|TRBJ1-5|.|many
CASSPRGALGNQPQHF
TGTGCCAGCTCACCACGGGGGGCGCTTGGCAATCAGCCCCAGCATTTT
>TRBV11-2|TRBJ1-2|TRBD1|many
CASSLWTGQNGYTF
TGTGCCAGCAGCTTATGGACGGGACAGAATGGCTACACCTTC
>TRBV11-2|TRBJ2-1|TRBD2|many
CASSLVLAGVNEQFF
TGTGCCAGCAGCTTAGTACTAGCGGGAGTTAATGAGCAGTTCTTC
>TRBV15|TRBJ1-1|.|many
CATSRDLGADTEAFF
TGTGCCACCAGCAGAGATCTCGGCGCGGATACTGAAGCTTTCTTT
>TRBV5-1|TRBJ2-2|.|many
CASSGSPAGELFF
TGCGCCAGCAGCGGCTCTCCCGCCGGGGAGCTGTTTTTT
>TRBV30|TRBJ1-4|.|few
CAWSLGVEKLFF
TGTGCCTGGAGTTTGGGCGTTGAAAAACTGTTTTTT
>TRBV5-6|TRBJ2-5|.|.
CASSLLRSTGETQYF
TGTGCCAGCAGCTTGCTTAGAAGCACAGGGGAGACCCAGTACTTC
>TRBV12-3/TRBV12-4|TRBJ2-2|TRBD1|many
CASSPGTGRSLGLFF
TGTGCCAGCAGCCCAGGGACAGGTCGAAGTCTAGGGCTGTTTTTT
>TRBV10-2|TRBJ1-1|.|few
CASMGLNTEAFF
TGCGCCAGCATGGGTTTGAACACTGAAGCTTTCTTT
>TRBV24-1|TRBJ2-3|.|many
CATSDPGTGSTDTQYF
TGTGCCACCAGTGATCCCGGGACTGGCTCCACAGATACGCAGTATTTT
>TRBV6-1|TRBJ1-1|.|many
CASTERRGQKREAFF
TGTGCCAGCACCGAACGGCGGGGGCAAAAAAGAGAAGCTTTCTTT
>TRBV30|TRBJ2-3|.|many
CAWSGTDTQYF
TGTGCCTGGAGCGGCACAGATACGCAGTATTTT
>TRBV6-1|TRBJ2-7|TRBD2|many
CASGPAGLGLAGDEQYF
TGTGCCAGCGGCCCCGCGGGCCTCGGACTAGCGGGAGACGAGCAGTACTTC
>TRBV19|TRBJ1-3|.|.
CASRLAGQNRNTIYF
TGTGCCAGTAGGTTAGCGGGACAAAACAGAAACACCATATATTTT
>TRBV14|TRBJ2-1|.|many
CASSQDPGWGGNEQFF
TGTGCCAGCAGCCAAGACCCTGGTTGGGGTGGCAATGAGCAGTTCTTC
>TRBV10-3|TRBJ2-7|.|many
CAIRTDSYEQYF
TGTGCCATCAGGACAGACTCCTACGAGCAGTACTTC
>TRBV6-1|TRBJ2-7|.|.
CASKSAGHKGEQYF
TGTGCCAGCAAAAGCGCCGGACACAAGGGCGAGCAGTACTTC
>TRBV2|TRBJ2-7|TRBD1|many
CASSPWDRGRYEQYF
TGTGCCAGCAGTCCCTGGGACAGGGGGAGGTACGAGCAGTACTTC
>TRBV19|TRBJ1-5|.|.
CASSPRNYGDSNQPQHF
TGTGCCAGTAGTCCGCGGAACTATGGGGACAGCAATCAGCCCCAGCATTTT
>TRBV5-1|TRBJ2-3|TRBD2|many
CASSSTSGMDTQYF
TGCGCCAGCAGCTCGACTAGCGGGATGGATACGCAGTATTTT
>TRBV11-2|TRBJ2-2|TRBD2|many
CASSFSSGSPLFTGELFF
TGTGCCAGCAGCTTTTCTAGCGGGAGCCCACTATTCACCGGGGAGCTGTTTTTT
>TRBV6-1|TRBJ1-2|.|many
CASSEEFANYGYTF
TGTGCCAGCAGTGAAGAGTTCGCTAACTATGGCTACACCTTC
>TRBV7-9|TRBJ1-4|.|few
CASSLALGHLSEKLFF
TGTGCCAGCAGCTTAGCGCTGGGCCACCTCTCGGAAAAACTGTTTTTT
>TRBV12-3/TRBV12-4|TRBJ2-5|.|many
CASSFRQGETQYF
TGTGCCAGCAGTTTCAGACAAGGGGAGACCCAGTACTTC
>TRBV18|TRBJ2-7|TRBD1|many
CASSPPRTGGEQYF
TGTGCCAGCTCACCACCGAGGACAGGGGGGGAGCAGTACTTC
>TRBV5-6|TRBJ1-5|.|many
CASSLGNNQPQHF
TGTGCCAGCAGCTTAGGGAATAATCAGCCCCAGCATTTT
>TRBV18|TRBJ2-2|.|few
CASSPPEGSNTGELFF
TGTGCCAGCTCACCACCCGAGGGATCGAACACCGGGGAGCTGTTTTTT
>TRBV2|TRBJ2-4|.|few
CASSVNRKNIQYF
TGTGCCAGCAGTGTCAATAGAAAAAACATTCAGTACTTC
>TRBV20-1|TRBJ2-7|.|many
CSAGATQGRNIEQYF
TGCAGTGCTGGGGCTACCCAAGGCAGGAACATCGAGCAGTACTTC
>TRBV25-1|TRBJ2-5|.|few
CASSDPGGGSIQTQYF
TGTGCCAGCAGTGACCCAGGGGGGGGCTCAATCCAGACCCAGTACTTC
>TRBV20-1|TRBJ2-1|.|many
CSAFGRRDEQFF
TGCAGTGCTTTTGGGCGAAGGGATGAGCAGTTCTTC
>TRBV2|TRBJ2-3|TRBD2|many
CASRRTSGSTDTQYF
TGTGCCAGCAGGCGGACTAGCGGTAGCACAGATACGCAGTATTTT
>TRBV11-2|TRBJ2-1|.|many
CASSLGASSYNEQFF
TGTGCCAGCAGCTTAGGGGCGAGCTCCTACAATGAGCAGTTCTTC
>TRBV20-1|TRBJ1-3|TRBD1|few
CSAAQGARNTIYF
TGCAGTGCTGCCCAGGGGGCGAGAAACACCATATATTTT
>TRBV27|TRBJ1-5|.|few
CASSLQYSNQPQHF
TGTGCCAGCAGTTTACAGTATAGCAATCAGCCCCAGCATTTT
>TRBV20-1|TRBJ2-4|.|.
CSARVAPGTGIQYF
TGCAGTGCTAGAGTAGCGCCCGGTACCGGGATTCAGTACTTC
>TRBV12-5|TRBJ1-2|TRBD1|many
CASGLAGQGFGYTF
TGTGCTAGTGGTTTGGCAGGACAGGGGTTTGGCTACACCTTC
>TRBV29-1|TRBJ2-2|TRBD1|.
CSARHPGQGVAGELFF
TGCAGCGCCCGTCATCCGGGACAGGGGGTAGCCGGGGAGCTGTTTTTT
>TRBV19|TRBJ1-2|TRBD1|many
CASSPGGQGRSYGYTF
TGTGCCAGTAGTCCGGGTGGACAGGGGCGATCCTATGGCTACACCTTC
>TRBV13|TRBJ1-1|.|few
CASSEGQTNTEAFF
TGTGCCAGCAGTGAAGGACAGACTAACACTGAAGCTTTCTTT
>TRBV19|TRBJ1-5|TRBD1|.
CASSIGDRGVQPQHF
TGTGCCAGTAGTATCGGGGACAGGGGTGTTCAGCCCCAGCATTTT
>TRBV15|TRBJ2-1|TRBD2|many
CATSRDPSGPSSYNEQFF
TGTGCCACCAGCAGAGATCCTAGCGGGCCTTCCTCCTACAATGAGCAGTTCTTC